In its sample, the clone carrying this TCR beta chain was seen a few times. These data originate in a study of cytotoxic CD8 clonotypes in ibrutinib-treated CLL. Study-wide context: Response was recorded as partial in about 24 patients and complete in 2; at median around 68 months, approximately 14 remained remitted and around twelve had progressed.

Some clones are missing from TCRdb's copy, which holds only in-frame ones; the method was immunoSEQ multiplex PCR. Of over 120,000 clones in the sample, around 80% were seen once. This sequence was found in a human donor with chronic lymphocytic leukemia. Source: PBMCs, taken after 36 months of ibrutinib treatment.

CDR3 sequence reads: CASRDRRQETQYF. The CDR3 region has the DNA TGTGCCAGCAGGGACAGGAGGCAAGAGACCCAGTACTTC. V usage is TRBV2 and J usage is TRBJ2-5; 7 bases are shared with TRBD1. Germline-derived CDR1 and CDR2 are SNHLY and FYNNEI. The junction had 3 bases not matched to a gene; V was cut back by 6 bases and J by 2 bases. The CDR3 length is 13 residues.